The 9 T cell receptor beta chains below come from one sample, sequenced in a study of shared clonotypes between healthy human individuals. Sequenced by immunoSEQ multiplex PCR; TCRdb stores in-frame clones only, minus some. The repertoire has about 2 million clones, roughly 94% of them found once; the top ten carry roughly 0.13%. The specimen sequenced was naive CD4+ T cells sorted from blood. The subset: CD45RA+ positively selected. The receptors stem from a man between 18 and 35 years old in good health.

With regard to this clone: Other DNA sequences within the sample encode an identical CDR3. This chain connects TRBV5-1 to TRBJ2-2; no clear D gene. Trimming removed 4 bases from V and 2 bases from J, with 9 bases in between. This CDR3 is 14 amino acids long. The germline V gene encodes CDR1 SGHRS and CDR2 YFSETQ. CDR3 nucleotide sequence: TGCGCCAGCAGCCTTAGGGCTAACACCGGGGAGCTGTTTTTT. Translated, it gives CASSLRANTGELFF.

V gene TRBV6-5 combines with J gene TRBJ2-1; D is ambiguous. This CDR3 spans 14 amino acids. The V end was cut by 6 bases, the J end by 8 bases, with 17 bases between. Germline values: CDR1 MNHEY, CDR2 SVGAGI. The chain's CDR3 is CASSRLGGTYEQFF. DNA of the CDR3: TGTGCCAGCAGCCGATTGGGCGGTACGTATGAGCAGTTCTTC.

This clone appeared once. The rearrangement joins TRBV5-1 to TRBJ2-7; 8 bases line up with TRBD1. The germline gives CDR1 SGHRS, CDR2 YFSETQ. The CDR3 has 17 residues. Trimming took 0 bases from V and 5 from J; bases not matched to a gene: 13. CDR3 coding DNA: TGCGCCAGCAGCTTGGATATCCCCGGGACAGGATTTGACGAGCAGTACTTC. Residues: CASSLDIPGTGFDEQYF.

For this clone: This sample also contains other DNA sequences that code for the same CDR3. The V call is TRBV5-5, the J call TRBJ2-7; the match to TRBD1 covers 7 bases. This CDR3 contains 13 residues. V lost 1 base, J lost 2 bases, and 0 bases stayed unmatched. The germline V gene has CDR1 SGHKS and CDR2 YYEKEE (reference sequence). The CDR3 is CASSLQGAYEQYF. Here the CDR3 DNA reads TGTGCCAGCAGCTTGCAGGGGGCCTACGAGCAGTACTTC.

This clone appeared once. The chain has TRBV5-1 and TRBJ2-3, with 8 bases matching TRBD2. CDR1 SGHRS and CDR2 YFSETQ come from the germline V gene. With V trimmed by 1 base and J by 2 bases, 9 bases remained unmatched. The CDR3 runs to 17 residues. The CDR3 is CASSLMASGGFTDTQYF. The CDR3 DNA sequence: TGCGCCAGCAGCTTGATGGCCAGCGGGGGATTCACAGATACGCAGTATTTT.

The chain uses TRBV7-2 and TRBJ1-2; D is ambiguous. Trimming cost V 1 base and J 6 bases, with 6 bases left between them. Germline V gene lookup returns CDR1 SGHTA and CDR2 FQGNSA. The CDR3 contains 12 residues. CDR3 loop: CASSLDGHGYTF. In DNA form, the CDR3 reads TGTGCCAGCAGCTTAGATGGGCATGGCTACACCTTC.

The chain has TRBV21-1 and TRBJ1-6. TRBV21-1 is a pseudogene segment. CDR3 size: 17 residues. CDR3 sequence: CASSTRLAPRYNSPLHF. For the CDR3, the DNA is TGTGCCAGCAGCACCCGCCTAGCGCCCAGGTATAATTCACCCCTCCACTTT.

The rearrangement uses TRBV5-6 and TRBJ2-5, with D maybe TRBD2 (6 bases). V lost 0 bases and J 2 bases, leaving 8 bases between the germline ends. Germline loops: CDR1 SGHDT, CDR2 YYEEEE. The CDR3 consists of 14 residues. In DNA, the CDR3 is TGTGCCAGCAGCTTGGGGACTACACAAGAGACCCAGTACTTC. It specifies CASSLGTTQETQYF.

This rearrangement joins TRBV5-5 to TRBJ1-3; D is unclear. Germline CDR1 reads SGHKS; CDR2 reads YYEKEE (reference sequence). V was clipped by 0 bases and J by 0 bases, with 13 bases between them. The CDR3 covers 17 residues. CDR3 loop: CASSLAVDTRSGNTIYF. CDR3 nucleotide sequence: TGTGCCAGCAGCTTGGCGGTCGACACCCGCTCTGGAAACACCATATATTTT.